These 13 T cell receptor beta chains came from one sample sequenced in a study of T cells after yellow fever vaccination. TCRdb re-derived calls from the 5' RACE reads in MiXCR, one entry per CDR3 protein. The sample shows under 700,000 distinct CDR3 sequences, around 16% of them seen only once. The material was PBMCs, obtained less than 6 days after the first yellow fever vaccination. The receptors stem from a young man who received the YFV17D yellow fever vaccine.

This chain links TRBV2 with TRBJ2-2; D may be TRBD1 (6 bases). There are 15 residues in the CDR3. V was clipped by 1 base and J by 2 bases, with 8 bases between them. Germline V gene sequence: CDR1 SNHLY, CDR2 FYNNEI. The CDR3 spells CASSEVGANTGELFF. CDR3 nucleotide sequence: TGTGCCAGCAGTGAAGTGGGGGCCAACACCGGGGAGCTGTTTTTT.

The chain carries TRBV9 and TRBJ2-1; D uncertain. The CDR3 is 15 residues long. CDR1 and CDR2 (germline): SGDLS, YYNGEE. Trimming pared 4 bases from V and 5 bases from J, leaving 16 bases between. CDR3 sequence: CASSPLSRINNEQFF. DNA of the CDR3: TGTGCCAGCAGCCCCCTTTCCAGAATTAACAATGAGCAGTTCTTC.

The genes are TRBV20-1 and TRBJ2-3; D remains ambiguous. Germline V gene lookup returns CDR1 DFQATT and CDR2 SNEGSKA (reference sequence). This CDR3 spans 14 amino acids. V shed 1 base and J shed 1 base, with 9 bases lying between them. The CDR3 DNA reads as TGCAGTGCTAGAGCTCGACCCGGCACAGATACGCAGTATTTT. Translated: CSARARPGTDTQYF.

The rearrangement joins TRBV5-1 to TRBJ1-2, with 10 bases matching TRBD1. Per the germline V gene, CDR1 is SGHRS and CDR2 is YFSETQ. This CDR3 contains 16 residues. J gave up 7 bases and V 4 bases, and 13 bases lay outside the gene matches. CDR3 in amino acids: CASSPYGTGDPSGYTF. For the CDR3, the DNA is TGCGCCAGCAGCCCCTACGGGACAGGGGACCCCTCTGGCTACACCTTC.

In the case of this clonotype: A read error may produce the germline difference seen at one junction end. The rearrangement joins TRBV6-2 or TRBV6-3 to TRBJ1-5, with unresolved D. Germline CDR1 is MNHEY and CDR2 is SVGEGT. The CDR3 covers 13 residues. The CDR3 protein is CASSYRVNRPQHF. The CDR3 region has the DNA TGTGCCAGCAGTTACAGGGTTAATCGGCCCCAGCATTTT.

The chain uses TRBV7-8 and TRBJ2-5; the D is unclear. V gave up 0 bases and J gave up 5 bases, with 16 bases separating them. In germline, CDR1 is SGHVS, CDR2 FQNEAQ. The CDR3 contains 16 residues. CDR3 bases: TGTGCCAGCAGCTTAGCGCTCGAAGGGTTGGGTGAGACCCAGTACTTC. Its translation is CASSLALEGLGETQYF.

The chain combines TRBV5-8 with TRBJ1-5, with D possibly TRBD1 on 5 matching bases. Trimming shortened V by 3 bases and J by 1 base, and 11 bases separated the two germline ends. The CDR3 has 15 amino acids. CDR1 is SGHTS, CDR2 YDEGEE, per germline. CDR3 amino acids: CASSSRVVSNQPQHF. The CDR3 DNA follows: TGTGCCAGCAGCTCCAGGGTTGTAAGCAATCAGCCCCAGCATTTT.

This clonotype turned up a few times. The chain links TRBV20-1 to TRBJ2-5; D might be TRBD2 (5 bases). The CDR3 runs to 16 residues. V lost 2 bases, J lost 5 bases, and 21 bases lay in between. From germline, CDR1 is DFQATT and CDR2 SNEGSKA (reference sequence). CDR3 amino acids: CSARTLAGRVGETQYF. In DNA, the CDR3 is TGCAGTGCTAGAACGCTAGCCGGGCGGGTCGGGGAGACCCAGTACTTC.

This chain uses TRBV18 with TRBJ2-1; no reliable D call. Germline V lookup: CDR1 KGHSH, CDR2 LQKENI. This CDR3 has 13 amino acids. V shed 6 bases and J shed 6 bases, with 12 bases lying between them. CDR3 amino acids: CASSPSSPNEQFF. The CDR3 bases are TGTGCCAGCTCCCCCTCGAGCCCCAATGAGCAGTTCTTC.

This clonotype was seen more than once but under ten times. The chain carries TRBV28 and TRBJ1-4; D remains unclear. V lost 3 bases, J lost 3 bases, and 20 bases lay in between. Germline V gives CDR1 MDHEN, CDR2 SYDVKM. The CDR3 extends over 18 amino acids. CDR3 sequence: CASSFDIQTFSANEKLFF. In DNA form, the CDR3 reads TGTGCCAGCAGTTTCGACATTCAGACCTTTTCCGCTAATGAAAAACTGTTTTTT.

J is TRBJ2-2 and V is TRBV4-1; tentatively, D is TRBD1 or TRBD2 (6 bases each). Germline V CDR1 and CDR2: MGHRA, YSYEKL. V lost 0 bases and J 3 bases, leaving 17 bases between the germline ends. The CDR3 contains 18 residues. The CDR3 loop reads CASSQDWVGAGYTGELFF. CDR3 bases: TGCGCCAGCAGCCAAGATTGGGTGGGGGCGGGGTACACCGGGGAGCTGTTTTTT.

In this sample, this clonotype turned up a few times. This chain connects TRBV12-5 to TRBJ2-5; 7 positions agree with TRBD1. V lost 4 bases, J lost 4 bases, and 15 bases stayed unmatched. The germline V gene has CDR1 LGHNT and CDR2 FRNRAP. This CDR3 is 17 amino acids long. The CDR3 nucleotides read TGTGCTAGTGGTTCCCCGGAACAGGGGATTTCGGCAGAGACCCAGTACTTC. It codes for CASGSPEQGISAETQYF.

This clonotype was seen more than once but under ten times. The genes are TRBV5-6 and TRBJ2-3; TRBD1 is a possible D gene (7 bases). Trimming stripped 4 bases from V and 8 bases from J, with 17 bases between. Per the germline V gene, CDR1 is SGHDT and CDR2 is YYEEEE. The CDR3 length is 14 residues. The chain's CDR3 is CASSLGGGYATQYF. The CDR3 DNA reads as TGTGCCAGCAGCCTCGGAGGGGGCTACGCTACGCAGTATTTT.